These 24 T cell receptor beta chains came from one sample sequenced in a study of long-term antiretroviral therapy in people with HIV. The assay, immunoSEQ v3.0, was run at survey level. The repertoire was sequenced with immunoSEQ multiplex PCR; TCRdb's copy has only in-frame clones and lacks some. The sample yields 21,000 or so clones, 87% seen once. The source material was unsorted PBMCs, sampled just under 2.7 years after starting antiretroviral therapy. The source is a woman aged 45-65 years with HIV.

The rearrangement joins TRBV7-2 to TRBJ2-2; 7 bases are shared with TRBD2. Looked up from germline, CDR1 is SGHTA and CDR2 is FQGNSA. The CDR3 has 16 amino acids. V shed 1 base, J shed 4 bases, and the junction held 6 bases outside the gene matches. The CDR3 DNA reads TGTGCCAGCAGCTTAGTCCCGGGAGGCATCACCGGGGAGCTGTTTTTT. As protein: CASSLVPGGITGELFF. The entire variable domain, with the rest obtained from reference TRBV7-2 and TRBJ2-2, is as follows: GAGVSQSPSNKVTEKGKDVELRCDPISGHTALYWYRQSLGQGLEFLIYFQGNSAPDKSGLPSDRFSAERTGGSVSTLTIQRTQQEDSAVYLCASSLVPGGITGELFFGEGSRLTVL.

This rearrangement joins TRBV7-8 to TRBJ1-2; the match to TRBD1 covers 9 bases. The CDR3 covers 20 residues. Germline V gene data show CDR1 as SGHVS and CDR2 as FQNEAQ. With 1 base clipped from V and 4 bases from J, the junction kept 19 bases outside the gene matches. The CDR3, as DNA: TGTGCCAGCAGCTTAGGGGGTATAAGACAAACAGGGGGCCACGGCTATGGCTACACCTTC. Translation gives CASSLGGIRQTGGHGYGYTF.

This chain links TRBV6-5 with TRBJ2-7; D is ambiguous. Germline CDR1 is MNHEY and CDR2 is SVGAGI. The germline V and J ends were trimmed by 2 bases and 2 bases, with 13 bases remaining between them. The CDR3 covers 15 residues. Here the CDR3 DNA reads TGTGCCAGCAGTTACAGGTCAGGAAAACCCTACGAGCAGTACTTC. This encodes CASSYRSGKPYEQYF.

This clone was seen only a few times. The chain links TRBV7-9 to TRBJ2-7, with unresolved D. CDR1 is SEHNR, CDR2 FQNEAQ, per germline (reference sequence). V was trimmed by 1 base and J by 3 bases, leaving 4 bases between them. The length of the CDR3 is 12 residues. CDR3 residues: CASSLGYYEQYF. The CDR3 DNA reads TGTGCCAGCAGCTTAGGTTACTACGAGCAGTACTTC.

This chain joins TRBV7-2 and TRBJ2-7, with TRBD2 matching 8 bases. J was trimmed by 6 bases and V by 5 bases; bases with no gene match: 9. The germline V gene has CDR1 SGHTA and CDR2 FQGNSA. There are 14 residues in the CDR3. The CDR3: CASSLTGGFGEQYF. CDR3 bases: TGTGCCAGCAGCCTCACGGGGGGGTTCGGCGAGCAGTACTTC.

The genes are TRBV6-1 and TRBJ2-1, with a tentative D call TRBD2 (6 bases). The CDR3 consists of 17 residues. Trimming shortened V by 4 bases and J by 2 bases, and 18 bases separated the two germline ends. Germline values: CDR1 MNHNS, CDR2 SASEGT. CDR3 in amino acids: CASSASEAGPPYNEQFF. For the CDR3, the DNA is TGTGCCAGCAGTGCTAGTGAGGCGGGGCCCCCCTACAATGAGCAGTTCTTC.

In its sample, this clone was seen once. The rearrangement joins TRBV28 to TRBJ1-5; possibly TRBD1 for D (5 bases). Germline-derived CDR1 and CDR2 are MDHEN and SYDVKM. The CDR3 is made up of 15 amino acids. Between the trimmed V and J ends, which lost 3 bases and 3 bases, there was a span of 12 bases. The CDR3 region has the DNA TGTGCCAGCAGTTTGGCGGGGGGGGACAATCAGCCCCAGCATTTT. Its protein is CASSLAGGDNQPQHF.

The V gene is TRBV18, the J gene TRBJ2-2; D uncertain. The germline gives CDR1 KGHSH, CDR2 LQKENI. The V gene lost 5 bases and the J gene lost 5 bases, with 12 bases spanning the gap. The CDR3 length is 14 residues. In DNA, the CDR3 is TGTGCCAGCTCAAAGACGGTACCGACCGGGGAGCTGTTTTTT. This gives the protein CASSKTVPTGELFF.

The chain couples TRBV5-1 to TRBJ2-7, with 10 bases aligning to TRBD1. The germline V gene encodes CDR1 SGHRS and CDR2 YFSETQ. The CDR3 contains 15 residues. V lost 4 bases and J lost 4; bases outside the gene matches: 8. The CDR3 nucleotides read TGCGCCAGCAGCATCGGGACAGGGGTCCCGTACGAGCAGTACTTC. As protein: CASSIGTGVPYEQYF. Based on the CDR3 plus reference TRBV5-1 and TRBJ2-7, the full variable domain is KAGVTQTPRYLIKTRGQQVTLSCSPISGHRSVSWYQQTPGQGLQFLFEYFSETQRNKGNFPGRFSGRQFSNSRSEMNVSTLELGDSALYLCASSIGTGVPYEQYFGPGTRLTVT.

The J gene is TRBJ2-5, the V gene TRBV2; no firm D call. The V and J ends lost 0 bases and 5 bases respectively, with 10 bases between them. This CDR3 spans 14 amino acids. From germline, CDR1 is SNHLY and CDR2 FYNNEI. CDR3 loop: CASSEALGRETQYF. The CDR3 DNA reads TGTGCCAGCAGTGAAGCGCTGGGCCGGGAGACCCAGTACTTC.

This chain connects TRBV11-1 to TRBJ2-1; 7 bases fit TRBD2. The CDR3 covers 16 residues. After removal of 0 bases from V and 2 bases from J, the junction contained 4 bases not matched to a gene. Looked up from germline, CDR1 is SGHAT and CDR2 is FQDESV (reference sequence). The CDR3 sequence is CASSLAVSGAYNEQFF. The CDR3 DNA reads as TGTGCCAGCAGCTTAGCAGTAAGCGGGGCCTACAATGAGCAGTTCTTC.

The CDR3 region has the DNA TGTGCCAGCAGGTCAGCCCGGAACACTGAAGCTTTCTTT. It specifies CASRSARNTEAFF. This chain connects TRBV7-2 to TRBJ1-1; unclear D gene. Germline V lookup: CDR1 SGHTA, CDR2 FQGNSA. CDR3 length: 13 residues. V was trimmed by 6 bases and J by 1 base, leaving 9 bases between them.

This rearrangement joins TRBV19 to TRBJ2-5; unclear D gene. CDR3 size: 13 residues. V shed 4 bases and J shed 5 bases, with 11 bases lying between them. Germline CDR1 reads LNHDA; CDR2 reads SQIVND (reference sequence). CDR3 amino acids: CASSSDPGETQYF. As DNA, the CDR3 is TGTGCCAGTAGTAGCGACCCTGGGGAGACCCAGTACTTC.

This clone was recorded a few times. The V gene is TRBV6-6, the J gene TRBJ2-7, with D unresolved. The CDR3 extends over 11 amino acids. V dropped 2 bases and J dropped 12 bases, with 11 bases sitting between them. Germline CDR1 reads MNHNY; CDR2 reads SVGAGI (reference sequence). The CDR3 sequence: CASSYNLVLYF. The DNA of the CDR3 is TGTGCCAGCAGTTACAACCTCGTGCTGTACTTC.

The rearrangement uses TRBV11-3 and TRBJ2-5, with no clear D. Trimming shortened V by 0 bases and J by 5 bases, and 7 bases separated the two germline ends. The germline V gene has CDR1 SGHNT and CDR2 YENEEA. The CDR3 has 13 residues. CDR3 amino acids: CASSLDSRETQYF. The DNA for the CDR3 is TGTGCCAGCAGCTTAGATTCACGGGAGACCCAGTACTTC.

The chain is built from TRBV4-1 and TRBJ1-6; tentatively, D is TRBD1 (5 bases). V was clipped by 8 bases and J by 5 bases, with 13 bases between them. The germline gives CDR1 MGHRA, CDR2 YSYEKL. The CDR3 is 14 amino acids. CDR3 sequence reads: CASLGGNDNSPLHF. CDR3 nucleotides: TGCGCCAGCCTGGGGGGAAATGATAATTCACCCCTCCACTTT.

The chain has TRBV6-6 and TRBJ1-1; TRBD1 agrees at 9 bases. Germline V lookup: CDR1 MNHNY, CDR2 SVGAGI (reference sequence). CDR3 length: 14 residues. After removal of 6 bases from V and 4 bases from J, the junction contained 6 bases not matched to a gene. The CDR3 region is CASRRQGVGTEAFF. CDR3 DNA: TGTGCCAGCAGACGACAGGGGGTAGGCACTGAAGCTTTCTTT.

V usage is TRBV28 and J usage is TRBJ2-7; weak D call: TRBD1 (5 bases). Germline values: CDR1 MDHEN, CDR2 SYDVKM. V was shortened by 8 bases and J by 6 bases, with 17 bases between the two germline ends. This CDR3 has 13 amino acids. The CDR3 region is CASQDTFPLEQYF. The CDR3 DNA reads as TGTGCCAGCCAGGACACATTCCCTCTCGAGCAGTACTTC.

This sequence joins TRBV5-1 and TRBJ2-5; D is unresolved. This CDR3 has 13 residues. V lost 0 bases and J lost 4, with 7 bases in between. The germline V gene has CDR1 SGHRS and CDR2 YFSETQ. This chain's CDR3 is CASSLEVSETQYF. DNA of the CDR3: TGCGCCAGCAGCTTGGAGGTTTCAGAGACCCAGTACTTC.

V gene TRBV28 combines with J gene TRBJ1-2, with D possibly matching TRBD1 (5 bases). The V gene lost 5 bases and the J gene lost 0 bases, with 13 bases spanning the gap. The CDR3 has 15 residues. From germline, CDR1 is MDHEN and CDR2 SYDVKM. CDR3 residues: CASSTLGAPNYGYTF. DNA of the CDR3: TGTGCCAGCAGTACGCTAGGGGCGCCTAACTATGGCTACACCTTC.

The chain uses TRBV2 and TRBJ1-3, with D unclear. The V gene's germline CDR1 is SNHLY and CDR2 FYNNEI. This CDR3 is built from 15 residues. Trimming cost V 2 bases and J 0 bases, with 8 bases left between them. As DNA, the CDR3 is TGTGCCAGCAGTGAATTAAGTAACTCTGGAAACACCATATATTTT. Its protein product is CASSELSNSGNTIYF.

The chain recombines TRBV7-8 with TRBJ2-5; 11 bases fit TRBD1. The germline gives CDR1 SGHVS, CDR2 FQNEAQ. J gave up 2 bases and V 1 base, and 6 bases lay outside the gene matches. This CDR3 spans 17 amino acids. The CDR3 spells CASSLEGQGGLQETQYF. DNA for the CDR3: TGTGCCAGCAGCTTAGAGGGACAGGGGGGATTGCAAGAGACCCAGTACTTC.

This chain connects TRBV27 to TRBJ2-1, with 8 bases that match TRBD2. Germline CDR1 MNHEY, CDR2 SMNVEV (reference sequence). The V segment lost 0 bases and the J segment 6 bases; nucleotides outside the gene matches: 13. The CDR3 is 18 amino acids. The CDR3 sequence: CASSLSSGRGPGSNEQFF. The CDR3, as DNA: TGTGCCAGCAGTTTATCGAGCGGGAGAGGGCCAGGGAGCAATGAGCAGTTCTTC.

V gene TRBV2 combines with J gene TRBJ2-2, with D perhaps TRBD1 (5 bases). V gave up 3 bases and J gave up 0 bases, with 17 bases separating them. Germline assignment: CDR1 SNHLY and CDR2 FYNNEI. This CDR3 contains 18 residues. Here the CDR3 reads CASSERPQTDANTGELFF. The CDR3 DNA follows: TGTGCCAGCAGTGAGAGACCCCAGACAGACGCGAACACCGGGGAGCTGTTTTTT.